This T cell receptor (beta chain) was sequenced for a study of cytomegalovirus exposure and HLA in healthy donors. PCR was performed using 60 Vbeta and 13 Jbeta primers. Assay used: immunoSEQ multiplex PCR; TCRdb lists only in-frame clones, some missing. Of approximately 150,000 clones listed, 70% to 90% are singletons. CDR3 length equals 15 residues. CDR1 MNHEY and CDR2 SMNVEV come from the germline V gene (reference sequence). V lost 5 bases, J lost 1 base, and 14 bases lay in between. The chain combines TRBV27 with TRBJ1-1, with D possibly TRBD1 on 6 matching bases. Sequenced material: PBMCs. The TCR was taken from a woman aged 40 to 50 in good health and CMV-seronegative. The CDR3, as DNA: TGTGCCAGCAGTCCCTTCACAGGGCAGAACACTGAAGCTTTCTTT. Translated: CASSPFTGQNTEAFF.